Included here is one T cell receptor (beta chain) sequence, with context. Its antigen remains unknown. The CDR3 runs 19 residues. Trimming cost V 2 bases and J 0 bases; bases outside gene matches: 10. CDR1 and CDR2 (germline): MDHEN, SYDVKM. The source of the sample is a study of shared clonotypes between healthy human individuals. The table came from immunoSEQ multiplex PCR; TCRdb's copy has only in-frame clones and leaves some out. The data hold under 2,000,000 clones, with about 95% observed a single time. Findings and limits, study-wide: What naive subsets generally showed was a larger estimated richness than memory subsets showed.

The naive CD8 fraction comprised CD45RO-negative cells positively selected for CCR7 and excluded terminally differentiated effector memory CD45RA+ cells. This receptor was identified in a man younger than 35 in good health. Material for sequencing was naive CD8+ T cells sorted from blood. The chain employs TRBV28 and TRBJ1-6; 7 bases are a match to TRBD1. The CDR3 bases are TGTGCCAGCAGTTTAGAAGCCCGACAGGGAAGCTCCTATAATTCACCCCTCCACTTT. It translates to CASSLEARQGSSYNSPLHF.